The 28 T cell receptor beta chains presented below share a single source sample, sequenced in a study of T-cell memory formation after mild COVID-19. TCRdb passed the 5' RACE reads through MiXCR, listing each CDR3 protein once. The sample carries 560,000 or so distinct CDR3 sequences, around a sixth recorded once. Sequencing was done on a sample of PBMCs or a T cell subset sorted from them (not recorded which). The source of these receptors is an adult woman who had mild COVID-19 (a few samples of this study predate the infection). Cell type and time point are not known.

This clonotype was observed a handful of times. The rearrangement uses TRBV19 and TRBJ2-3, with D possibly TRBD1 on 6 matching bases. The germline V and J ends were trimmed by 6 bases and 2 bases, with 15 bases remaining between them. This CDR3 has 15 residues. The germline CDR1 and CDR2 sequences are LNHDA and SQIVND (reference sequence). The CDR3 bases are TGTGCCAGTAGGCGGACAGCCGCATCCACAGATACGCAGTATTTT. Translating gives CASRRTAASTDTQYF.

In this sample, this clonotype turned up a few times. This chain links TRBV20-1 with TRBJ1-4; no clear D gene. CDR1 is DFQATT and CDR2 is SNEGSKA in the germline V gene (reference sequence). This CDR3 contains 13 residues. V was shortened by 8 bases and J by 0 bases, with 10 bases between the two germline ends. The CDR3: CSSVPATNEKLFF. The CDR3 nucleotides are TGCAGTTCAGTCCCTGCAACTAATGAAAAACTGTTTTTT.

The chain carries TRBV6-2 or TRBV6-3 and TRBJ1-1; D is perhaps TRBD1 (5 bases). Trimming took off 2 bases at V and 8 bases at J, with 12 bases between the two ends. The germline gives CDR1 MNHEY, CDR2 SVGEGT. The CDR3 covers 13 residues. The CDR3 nucleotides read TGTGCCAGCAGTTACATTCCGGGACGGGAAGCTTTCTTT. This translates into CASSYIPGREAFF.

V is TRBV7-2 and J is TRBJ2-7; D not resolved. V lost 1 base, J lost 6 bases, and 10 bases lay in between. CDR1 and CDR2 (germline): SGHTA, FQGNSA. The CDR3 runs to 13 residues. The CDR3 bases are TGTGCCAGCAGCTTAGGAGCGACCGCCGAGCAGTACTTC. Translated: CASSLGATAEQYF.

There are a few counts of this clonotype. The chain joins TRBV3-1 to TRBJ2-1; 10 positions match TRBD2. J was trimmed by 9 bases and V by 4 bases; bases with no gene match: 12. CDR1 is LGHDT and CDR2 is YNNKEL in the germline V gene (reference sequence). The CDR3 extends over 16 amino acids. CDR3 bases: TGTGCCAGCAGCCTAGGGGGACTAGCGTCGTTCGGTGAGCAGTTCTTC. Translation gives CASSLGGLASFGEQFF.

The V gene is TRBV12-3 or TRBV12-4, the J gene TRBJ2-1, with D hard to call. The CDR3 loop spans 12 amino acids. V shed 5 bases and J shed 5 bases, with 7 bases lying between them. The CDR3 DNA is TGTGCCAGCAGTAACCCTAACAATGAGCAGTTCTTC. Encoded protein: CASSNPNNEQFF.

V usage is TRBV19 and J usage is TRBJ2-1; 10 bases are a match to TRBD1. After removal of 6 bases from V and 2 bases from J, the junction contained 7 bases not matched to a gene. The CDR3 totals 16 residues. The germline V gene encodes CDR1 LNHDA and CDR2 SQIVND (reference sequence). DNA of the CDR3: TGTGCCAGTAGCCCCAAGGACAGGGGGACCTACAATGAGCAGTTCTTC. Translation gives CASSPKDRGTYNEQFF.

This chain links TRBV18 with TRBJ1-1; D is unclear. This CDR3 is built from 14 residues. The germline V and J ends were trimmed by 0 bases and 6 bases, with 11 bases remaining between them. CDR1 is KGHSH and CDR2 is LQKENI in the germline V gene. This chain's CDR3 is CASSPPNSGAEAFF. For the CDR3, the DNA is TGTGCCAGCTCACCACCGAACAGCGGCGCTGAAGCTTTCTTT. The variable domain in full, completed from reference TRBV18 and TRBJ1-1, reads NAGVMQNPRHLVRRRGQEARLRCSPMKGHSHVYWYRQLPEEGLKFMVYLQKENIIDESGMPKERFSAEFPKEGPSILRIQQVVRGDSAAYFCASSPPNSGAEAFFGQGTRLTVV.

This rearrangement joins TRBV6-1 to TRBJ1-3; 7 bases align to TRBD1. The CDR3 runs 15 residues. Per the germline V gene, CDR1 is MNHNS and CDR2 is SASEGT. The trim removed 5 bases at V and 5 bases at J, leaving 9 bases unmatched. CDR3 nucleotide sequence: TGTGCCAGCAGTTCACAGACAGGGTCGCGAAACACCATATATTTT. Protein product: CASSSQTGSRNTIYF.

This clonotype occurred many times. The chain uses TRBV29-1 and TRBJ1-1, with 7 bases fitting TRBD1. With 6 bases clipped from V and 7 bases from J, the junction kept 11 bases outside the gene matches. The CDR3 totals 13 residues. CDR1 SQVTM and CDR2 ANQGSEA come from the germline V gene. The CDR3: CSVPLDRESEAFF. CDR3 nucleotide sequence: TGCAGCGTACCGCTAGACAGGGAAAGTGAAGCTTTCTTT.

A few counts support this clonotype. The chain employs TRBV7-2 and TRBJ1-4; no clear D gene. With 6 bases removed from V and 7 bases from J, the gap between germline ends came to 12 bases. CDR1 and CDR2 (germline): SGHTA, FQGNSA. The CDR3 has 13 amino acids. The CDR3 here is CASSSRPGEKLFF. CDR3 coding DNA: TGTGCCAGCAGTTCAAGACCAGGTGAAAAACTGTTTTTT.

The chain carries TRBV25-1 and TRBJ2-3; 8 bases map to TRBD2. V trimming: 5 bases; J trimming: 4 bases; junction bases outside the gene matches: 11. CDR3 length: 16 residues. Germline V gene sequence: CDR1 MGHDK, CDR2 SYGVNS. The DNA for the CDR3 is TGTGCCAGCAGTCCCCACGGCGGGGGGCCGTCAGATACGCAGTATTTT. This gives the protein CASSPHGGGPSDTQYF.

This chain connects TRBV5-1 to TRBJ2-2; 9 bases map to TRBD2. Per the germline V gene, CDR1 is SGHRS and CDR2 is YFSETQ. J was trimmed by 4 bases and V by 2 bases; bases with no gene match: 3. The CDR3 sequence is 15 residues long. CDR3 in DNA: TGCGCCAGCAGCTTCGGCGGGAGGGCCACCGGGGAGCTGTTTTTT. Encoded protein: CASSFGGRATGELFF.

This chain joins TRBV6-6 and TRBJ2-2; no definite D call. The CDR3 spans 18 residues. CDR1 is MNHNY and CDR2 is SVGAGI in the germline V gene (reference sequence). Trimming removed 5 bases from V and 0 bases from J, with 19 bases in between. CDR3 sequence reads: CASSDRPRAASNTGELFF. CDR3 DNA sequence: TGTGCCAGCAGTGACCGCCCTCGGGCAGCATCGAACACCGGGGAGCTGTTTTTT.

The CDR3 DNA reads as TGTGCCAGCAGCCTCCGGGACAACATTCAGTACTTC. Encoded protein: CASSLRDNIQYF. The gene calls are TRBV14 and TRBJ2-4, with D perhaps matching TRBD1 or TRBD2 (5 bases each). This CDR3 is built from 12 residues. V was shortened by 4 bases and J by 7 bases, with 8 bases between the two germline ends. Germline CDR1 reads SGHDN; CDR2 reads FVKESK.

This rearrangement joins TRBV2 to TRBJ2-5, with 7 bases matching TRBD1. After removal of 7 bases from V and 0 bases from J, the junction contained 2 bases not matched to a gene. In germline, CDR1 is SNHLY, CDR2 FYNNEI. This CDR3 is 13 amino acids long. CDR3 loop: CASIDRDQETQYF. CDR3 nucleotides: TGTGCCAGCATTGACAGGGACCAAGAGACCCAGTACTTC.

V gene TRBV7-9 combines with J gene TRBJ2-5, with D possibly matching TRBD2 (5 bases). Germline values: CDR1 SEHNR, CDR2 FQNEAQ (reference sequence). The CDR3 extends over 14 amino acids. V dropped 5 bases and J dropped 4 bases, with 14 bases sitting between them. The CDR3 spells CASSPREFGETQYF. CDR3 sequence (DNA): TGTGCCAGCAGCCCCCGGGAATTCGGAGAGACCCAGTACTTC.

In its sample, this clonotype was seen a few times. The rearrangement links TRBV6-5 to TRBJ1-5; D might be TRBD1 (6 bases). Trimming removed 1 base at V and 7 bases at J, with 11 bases between. CDR3 length: 14 amino acids. Germline CDR1 MNHEY, CDR2 SVGAGI. CDR3 in DNA: TGTGCCAGCAGTTACTTGGGGGCAGGGCAGCCCCAGCATTTT. This sequence encodes CASSYLGAGQPQHF.

The sample holds many counts of this clonotype. The rearrangement links TRBV7-3 to TRBJ2-1; 7 nucleotides line up with TRBD2. With 8 bases clipped from V and 7 bases from J, the junction kept 14 bases outside the gene matches. This CDR3 is built from 15 residues. CDR1 and CDR2 from the germline V gene are SGHTA and FQGTGA. The CDR3 loop reads CASSSSAGVRNEQFF. CDR3 coding DNA: TGTGCCAGCTCGTCGAGCGCGGGGGTTAGGAATGAGCAGTTCTTC.

This clonotype was recorded many times. The chain recombines TRBV5-1 with TRBJ2-7; perhaps TRBD2 as D (5 bases). The CDR3 sequence is 14 residues long. Deletions cut 6 bases from V and 0 bases from J, with 13 bases between. The germline V gene has CDR1 SGHRS and CDR2 YFSETQ. This chain's CDR3 is CASMRAGSSYEQYF. The DNA of the CDR3 is TGCGCCAGCATGAGGGCCGGATCCTCCTACGAGCAGTACTTC.

The chain joins TRBV29-1 to TRBJ2-2; D is unresolved. This CDR3 contains 11 residues. The V end lost 1 base, the J end lost 7 bases, and 4 bases lay between the germline ends. The germline V gene has CDR1 SQVTM and CDR2 ANQGSEA. CDR3 bases: TGCAGCGTTGAAGGTGACGGGGAGCTGTTTTTT. Translation gives CSVEGDGELFF.

This clonotype was observed a handful of times. The gene calls are TRBV7-9 and TRBJ2-2; D perhaps matches TRBD2 (7 bases). With 5 bases removed from V and 0 bases from J, the gap between germline ends came to 13 bases. CDR3 size: 16 residues. Germline V gene data show CDR1 as SEHNR and CDR2 as FQNEAQ (reference sequence). In nucleotides, the CDR3 is TGTGCCAGCAGCCCCCCGGGGGGCCCGAACACCGGGGAGCTGTTTTTT. Translation gives CASSPPGGPNTGELFF.

The rearrangement uses TRBV7-9 and TRBJ1-1, with D uncertain. Trimming took 5 bases from V and 1 from J, leaving 20 bases between them. Germline V CDR1 and CDR2: SEHNR, FQNEAQ (reference sequence). The CDR3 extends over 17 amino acids. CDR3 nucleotide sequence: TGTGCCAGCAGCCCCCCCTTTCGGGGAGAGGAGAACACTGAAGCTTTCTTT. Its protein product is CASSPPFRGEENTEAFF. The entire variable domain, with the rest obtained from reference TRBV7-9 and TRBJ1-1, is as follows: DTGVSQNPRHKITKRGQNVTFRCDPISEHNRLYWYRQTLGQGPEFLTYFQNEAQLEKSRLLSDRFSAERPKGSFSTLEIQRTEQGDSAMYLCASSPPFRGEENTEAFFGQGTRLTVV.

The chain combines TRBV20-1 with TRBJ2-5; no definite D call. The ends were cut back, 5 bases at V and 5 bases at J, with 15 bases in the middle. Germline V CDR1 and CDR2: DFQATT, SNEGSKA (reference sequence). The CDR3 has 13 residues. CDR3 residues: CSALPGPRETQYF. CDR3 nucleotides: TGCAGTGCTCTACCGGGCCCGCGGGAGACCCAGTACTTC.

In this sample, this clonotype turned up many times. This chain connects TRBV5-1 to TRBJ1-2; no clear D gene. V lost 0 bases and J 0 bases, leaving 3 bases between the germline ends. This CDR3 has 13 amino acids. From germline, CDR1 is SGHRS and CDR2 YFSETQ. The CDR3 region is CASSLDPNYGYTF. CDR3 coding DNA: TGCGCCAGCAGCTTGGATCCTAACTATGGCTACACCTTC.

The chain joins TRBV20-1 to TRBJ2-1; 10 bases align to TRBD2. Germline assignment: CDR1 DFQATT and CDR2 SNEGSKA (reference sequence). Trimming cost V 1 base and J 6 bases; bases outside gene matches: 3. This CDR3 region has 14 residues. The CDR3: CSARVTSGVNEQFF. CDR3 coding DNA: TGCAGTGCTAGAGTAACTAGCGGGGTCAATGAGCAGTTCTTC.

The rearrangement links TRBV19 to TRBJ2-3; D gene unclear. The V end was cut by 5 bases, the J end by 0 bases, with 6 bases between. Germline V gene lookup returns CDR1 LNHDA and CDR2 SQIVND (reference sequence). The CDR3 runs 13 residues. CDR3 region: CASSDDSTDTQYF. DNA of the CDR3: TGTGCCAGTAGTGATGACAGCACAGATACGCAGTATTTT.

V usage is TRBV19 and J usage is TRBJ2-1; no clear D gene. V shed 4 bases and J shed 1 base, with 14 bases lying between them. Per germline, CDR1 LNHDA and CDR2 SQIVND (reference sequence). The CDR3 loop spans 16 amino acids. The CDR3: CASSTRTLRSYNEQFF. CDR3 sequence (DNA): TGTGCCAGTAGTACCCGGACCCTGAGGTCCTACAATGAGCAGTTCTTC.